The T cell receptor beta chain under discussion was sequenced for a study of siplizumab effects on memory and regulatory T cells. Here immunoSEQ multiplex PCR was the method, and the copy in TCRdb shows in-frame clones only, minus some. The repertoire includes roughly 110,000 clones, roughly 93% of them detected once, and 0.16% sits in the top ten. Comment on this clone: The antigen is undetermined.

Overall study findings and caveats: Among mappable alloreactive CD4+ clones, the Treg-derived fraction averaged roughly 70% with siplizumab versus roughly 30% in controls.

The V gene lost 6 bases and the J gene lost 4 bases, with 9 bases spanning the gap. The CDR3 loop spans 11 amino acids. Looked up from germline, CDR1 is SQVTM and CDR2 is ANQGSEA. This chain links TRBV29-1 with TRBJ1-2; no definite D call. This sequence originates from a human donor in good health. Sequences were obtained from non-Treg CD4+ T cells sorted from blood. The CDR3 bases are TGCAGCGTCCCACAGATCTATGGCTACACCTTC. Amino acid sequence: CSVPQIYGYTF.